This TCR beta chain comes out of a study of human T cells and chemical hapten exposure. Study summary: Donors were sensitized with 2% DPC on the upper inner arm.

Via MiXCR, TCRdb re-called the RACE reads, giving one row per CDR3 protein. The top ten clones hold approximately 2.3% of a sample with more than 250,000 distinct CDR3 sequences, over 8% of them seen once. J lost 9 bases, V lost 3 bases, and 5 bases had no gene match. The CDR3 totals 15 residues. The germline CDR1 and CDR2 sequences are MNHEY and SMNVEV (reference sequence). Sample time point: pre-sensitization, week 0. Noted treatment: therapeutic diphenylcyclopropenone sensitization with weekly scalp DPC. The sequence was collected from a woman in her forties with alopecia areata. Some clones in this sample may be carry-over from other donors' samples. The chain has TRBV27 and TRBJ2-3; TRBD2 matches 14 bases. Sequencing used whole blood, obtained in connection with sensitization to the hapten diphenylcyclopropenone (DPC). This chain's CDR3 is CASSFGTSGSGTQYF. CDR3 bases: TGTGCCAGCAGTTTCGGGACTAGCGGGAGTGGCACGCAGTATTTT.